A single sample is the source of the 27 T cell receptor beta chains below, sequenced in a study of shared T cell receptors in the human thymus. Produced via immunoSEQ multiplex PCR; TCRdb's table is partial and in-frame only. The table lists hundreds of thousands of clones, approximately 85% of them singletons. The sample was also reused in another study, on human thymus T cells.

The sample taken for sequencing was thymocytes. The receptor source for this set is a girl under three years old with a congenital heart defect.

The chain joins TRBV27 to TRBJ1-2, with 8 bases identical to TRBD1. Losses at the gene ends were 6 bases for V and 7 bases for J; bases not matched to a gene: 10. Germline-derived CDR1 and CDR2 are MNHEY and SMNVEV (reference sequence). CDR3 length equals 14 residues. The CDR3 DNA reads TGTGCCAGCAGCACAGGGGAGGGACAGGTTGGCTACACCTTC. Protein product: CASSTGEGQVGYTF.

V usage is TRBV2 and J usage is TRBJ1-1; D is ambiguous. The CDR3 is made up of 14 amino acids. The V gene's germline CDR1 is SNHLY and CDR2 FYNNEI. The V gene lost 7 bases and the J gene lost 3 bases, with 15 bases spanning the gap. This CDR3 is CASTDTTKDTEAFF. The CDR3 DNA reads TGTGCCAGCACAGACACCACAAAGGACACTGAAGCTTTCTTT.

This chain connects TRBV11-2 to TRBJ1-1, with 8 bases matching TRBD1. The CDR3 runs 13 residues. The trim removed 1 base at V and 10 bases at J, leaving 5 bases unmatched. CDR1 SGHAT and CDR2 FQNNGV come from the germline V gene. In DNA, the CDR3 is TGTGCCAGCAGCTTAGGGACAGGGAGGGTAGCTTTCTTT. Amino acids: CASSLGTGRVAFF.

The chain links TRBV10-3 to TRBJ2-1; 14 nucleotides match TRBD2. This CDR3 spans 16 amino acids. The V gene end was trimmed by 3 bases and the J gene end by 7 bases; junction bases not matched to a gene: 5. Germline V gene sequence: CDR1 ENHRY, CDR2 SYGVKD. CDR3 residues: CAISDPGLAGGNEQFF. The CDR3 DNA sequence: TGTGCCATCAGTGACCCTGGACTAGCGGGGGGAAATGAGCAGTTCTTC.

This clone was recorded only once. CDR3 region: CASRRDYHTQYF. CDR3 bases: TGTGCCAGCAGACGGGACTACCATACGCAGTATTTT. The rearrangement joins TRBV28 to TRBJ2-3; 7 bases map to TRBD2. Germline CDR1 is MDHEN and CDR2 is SYDVKM. This CDR3 contains 12 residues. Losses at the gene ends were 6 bases for V and 7 bases for J; bases not matched to a gene: 4.

The J gene is TRBJ2-2, the V gene TRBV6-4, with TRBD1 matching over 9 bases. The germline gives CDR1 MRHNA, CDR2 SNTAGT. The CDR3 spans 17 residues. V lost 3 bases to trimming and J lost 0 bases; unmatched junction nucleotides: 5. CDR3 DNA sequence: TGTGCCAGCAGTGAGCGACAGGGGGGCCCGAACACCGGGGAGCTGTTTTTT. This gives the protein CASSERQGGPNTGELFF.

This rearrangement joins TRBV4-1 to TRBJ2-3, with D perhaps matching TRBD2 (6 bases). Trimming pared 2 bases from V and 4 bases from J, leaving 13 bases between. From germline, CDR1 is MGHRA and CDR2 YSYEKL. CDR3 length: 15 amino acids. The CDR3 loop is CASSQLSGGPDTQYF. The CDR3 DNA follows: TGCGCCAGCAGCCAACTTAGCGGTGGCCCAGATACGCAGTATTTT.

This clone came up once. The chain is built from TRBV6-1 and TRBJ1-2; possibly TRBD1 for D (5 bases). Germline-derived CDR1 and CDR2 are MNHNS and SASEGT. V lost 6 bases to trimming and J lost 5 bases, with 19 bases between them. This CDR3 spans 15 amino acids. CDR3 residues: CASSHRRGKGYGYTF. In nucleotides, the CDR3 is TGTGCCAGCAGCCACAGGCGGGGCAAGGGGTATGGCTACACCTTC.

The rearrangement uses TRBV2 and TRBJ1-1; TRBD1 is a possible D gene (5 bases). The germline V and J ends were trimmed by 6 bases and 0 bases, with 20 bases remaining between them. The germline V gene has CDR1 SNHLY and CDR2 FYNNEI. The CDR3 runs to 17 residues. The CDR3, as DNA: TGTGCCAGCAGCACAGTCGGGGGTCGGGTGGTGAACACTGAAGCTTTCTTT. This codes for CASSTVGGRVVNTEAFF.

V is TRBV14 and J is TRBJ2-2; perhaps TRBD1 as D (6 bases). CDR3 length: 14 amino acids. V was pared by 0 bases and J by 5 bases, with 7 bases between. Per the germline V gene, CDR1 is SGHDN and CDR2 is FVKESK. This chain's CDR3 is CASSQERGTGELFF. CDR3 bases: TGTGCCAGCAGCCAAGAGAGGGGGACCGGGGAGCTGTTTTTT.

The genes are TRBV30 and TRBJ2-5, with 11 bases that match TRBD1. V shed 4 bases, J shed 4 bases, and the junction held 11 bases outside the gene matches. The CDR3 contains 16 residues. Per germline, CDR1 GTSNPN and CDR2 SVGIG (reference sequence). The CDR3 loop is CAWTPGQGEILETQYF. The CDR3 DNA follows: TGTGCCTGGACTCCGGGACAGGGGGAAATATTAGAGACCCAGTACTTC.

The chain couples TRBV4-1 to TRBJ1-1; 7 nucleotides line up with TRBD1. The V gene's germline CDR1 is MGHRA and CDR2 YSYEKL. V was clipped by 0 bases and J by 1 base; unmatched bases: 20. This CDR3 comprises 21 residues. DNA for the CDR3: TGCGCCAGCAGCCAAGATAAGGACAGGTGGAAAAGACCTCCGTCGAACACTGAAGCTTTCTTT. It encodes CASSQDKDRWKRPPSNTEAFF.

This clone has only a few counts. The rearrangement uses TRBV30 and TRBJ1-5, with D unclear. The CDR3 is made up of 14 amino acids. Between the trimmed V and J ends, which lost 0 bases and 5 bases, there was a span of 11 bases. Looked up from germline, CDR1 is GTSNPN and CDR2 is SVGIG (reference sequence). Written as DNA, the CDR3 is TGTGCCTGGAGTGTACGGCACAGCTATCAGCCCCAGCATTTT. It specifies CAWSVRHSYQPQHF.

The chain employs TRBV10-1 and TRBJ2-5, with D possibly matching TRBD1 (6 bases). The CDR3 covers 13 residues. The V end lost 7 bases, the J end lost 9 bases, and 18 bases lay between the germline ends. In germline, CDR1 is WNHNN, CDR2 SYGVQD (reference sequence). CDR3 sequence: CASTAGDQIAQYF. CDR3 sequence (DNA): TGCGCCAGCACGGCAGGGGATCAAATAGCCCAGTACTTC.

This clone was counted a few times. The rearrangement joins TRBV18 to TRBJ1-5; 7 bases fit TRBD1. CDR3 size: 14 residues. Germline CDR1 and CDR2: KGHSH and LQKENI. V lost 5 bases and J lost 5; bases outside the gene matches: 6. The chain's CDR3 is CASSKTGKDQPQHF. The CDR3 nucleotides read TGTGCCAGCTCAAAGACAGGGAAGGATCAGCCCCAGCATTTT.

In DNA, the CDR3 is TGTGCCAGCAGTTACGGGACAGGGGAGACTTTCTTT. Protein sequence: CASSYGTGETFF. The V and J genes are TRBV6-5 and TRBJ1-1; 10 nucleotides agree with TRBD1. The germline V gene encodes CDR1 MNHEY and CDR2 SVGAGI. V dropped 2 bases and J dropped 12; count of bases not matched to a gene: 3. The CDR3 is made up of 12 amino acids.

V gene TRBV7-9 combines with J gene TRBJ1-6; D is perhaps TRBD1 (5 bases). Looked up from germline, CDR1 is SEHNR and CDR2 is FQNEAQ (reference sequence). The CDR3 totals 18 residues. Trimming took 0 bases from V and 0 from J, leaving 12 bases between them. The CDR3 sequence is CASSLARQMSSYNSPLHF. In DNA form, the CDR3 reads TGTGCCAGCAGCTTAGCCCGACAGATGAGCTCCTATAATTCACCCCTCCACTTT.

The chain combines TRBV10-3 with TRBJ1-2; 10 bases map to TRBD1. The germline V gene encodes CDR1 ENHRY and CDR2 SYGVKD. The CDR3 extends over 13 amino acids. V lost 10 bases and J lost 5; bases outside the gene matches: 7. The CDR3 nucleotides are TGTGCCACCTTGACAGGGGGCGGTTATGGCTACACCTTC. Translating it yields CATLTGGGYGYTF.

This clone was found a few times. The genes are TRBV15 and TRBJ1-5; D may be TRBD1 (6 bases). Germline V gene lookup returns CDR1 LNHNV and CDR2 YYDKDF (reference sequence). The V end was cut by 0 bases, the J end by 2 bases, with 35 bases between. This CDR3 has 24 residues. CDR3 sequence: CATSRDSSGGANTWGFNGNQPQHF. The CDR3 DNA sequence: TGTGCCACCAGCAGAGATTCTAGTGGGGGGGCCAACACCTGGGGGTTTAATGGCAATCAGCCCCAGCATTTT.

The rearrangement links TRBV4-1 to TRBJ1-5, with a tentative D call TRBD1 (6 bases). CDR1 is MGHRA, CDR2 YSYEKL, per germline. This CDR3 region has 17 residues. Between the trimmed V and J ends, which lost 4 bases and 0 bases, there was a span of 16 bases. CDR3 coding DNA: TGCGCCAGCAGCCTCAGTCAGGGGAGATATAGCAATCAGCCCCAGCATTTT. Translation gives CASSLSQGRYSNQPQHF.

This clone was seen a handful of times. The V and J genes are TRBV11-2 and TRBJ2-3, with TRBD2 identical over 10 bases. This CDR3 comprises 19 residues. The V gene's germline CDR1 is SGHAT and CDR2 FQNNGV. V shed 0 bases and J 4 bases; nucleotides not matched to a gene: 13. The CDR3 nucleotides read TGTGCCAGCAGCTTAGAATGGCTAGCGGGGGACGACGGATCAGATACGCAGTATTTT. Its translation is CASSLEWLAGDDGSDTQYF.

The chain has TRBV5-1 and TRBJ1-2; 7 bases are shared with TRBD1. The CDR3 totals 18 residues. Germline V gene data show CDR1 as SGHRS and CDR2 as YFSETQ. V shed 0 bases and J 0 bases; nucleotides not matched to a gene: 11. The CDR3: CASSLASFDRASNYGYTF. The CDR3 DNA sequence: TGCGCCAGCAGCTTGGCGTCCTTTGACAGGGCATCTAACTATGGCTACACCTTC.

This chain links TRBV6-5 with TRBJ1-2; tentative D call: TRBD1 (6 bases). This CDR3 contains 12 residues. Trimming removed 6 bases from V and 3 bases from J, with 8 bases in between. Per the germline V gene, CDR1 is MNHEY and CDR2 is SVGAGI. CDR3 in DNA: TGTGCCAGCAGAGAGGGGGACTATGGCTACACCTTC. It specifies CASREGDYGYTF.

About this clone: At one end, the junction sequence differs from germline, possibly due to a read error. This rearrangement joins TRBV7-2 to TRBJ1-1, with a weak D call TRBD1 (6 bases). Germline loops: CDR1 SGHTA, CDR2 FQGNSA. This CDR3 contains 16 residues. Here the CDR3 DNA reads TGTGCCAGCACCTTAAAGGGAGGGGGGCGCGAGGGTGAAGCTTTCTTT. Residues: CASTLKGGGREGEAFF.

The rearrangement joins TRBV6-5 to TRBJ1-2; D not certain. The V end was cut by 6 bases, the J end by 4 bases, with 12 bases between. This CDR3 is built from 13 residues. Per germline, CDR1 MNHEY and CDR2 SVGAGI. The CDR3 protein is CASSRGCCYGYTF. The CDR3 region has the DNA TGTGCCAGCAGCCGGGGTTGCTGCTATGGCTACACCTTC.

The rearrangement uses TRBV5-4 and TRBJ2-7; D perhaps matches TRBD1 (5 bases). The germline V gene encodes CDR1 SGHNT and CDR2 YYREEE (reference sequence). The CDR3 covers 12 residues. Trimming took 7 bases from V and 2 from J, leaving 10 bases between them. The CDR3 DNA is TGTGCCAGCGGTGACAGCACCTACGAGCAGTACTTC. Its protein is CASGDSTYEQYF.

The chain carries TRBV6-1 and TRBJ1-2, with D possibly TRBD1 on 6 matching bases. Per the germline V gene, CDR1 is MNHNS and CDR2 is SASEGT. The V end was cut by 0 bases, the J end by 2 bases, with 10 bases between. This CDR3 is 15 amino acids long. The CDR3 loop is CASSEALQGNYGYTF. CDR3 nucleotides: TGTGCCAGCAGTGAAGCACTTCAGGGGAACTATGGCTACACCTTC.